This TCR beta chain was obtained from a study of T-cell reconstitution after alpha-beta-depleted transplantation in children. Researchers prepared the TCRbeta library using unique molecular identifiers, the study reports. TCRdb reprocessed the PCR reads via MiXCR and lists one record per CDR3 protein. Among approximately 400,000 distinct CDR3 sequences, under 13% were seen once, and the ten largest hold approximately 5%. V lost 11 bases to trimming and J lost 3 bases, with 14 bases between them. CDR1 is ENHRY, CDR2 SYGVKD, per germline. The CDR3 covers 13 residues. The specimen was PBMCs from the stem cell graft donor, collected from the stem cell graft. The source of this sequence is a human donor who donated a stem cell graft to a child with acute myeloid leukemia. J is TRBJ1-3 and V is TRBV10-3; possibly TRBD1 for D (5 bases). Written as DNA, the CDR3 is TGTGCCGCCTCGGCAGGGTTTGGAAACACCATATATTTT. It specifies CAASAGFGNTIYF.